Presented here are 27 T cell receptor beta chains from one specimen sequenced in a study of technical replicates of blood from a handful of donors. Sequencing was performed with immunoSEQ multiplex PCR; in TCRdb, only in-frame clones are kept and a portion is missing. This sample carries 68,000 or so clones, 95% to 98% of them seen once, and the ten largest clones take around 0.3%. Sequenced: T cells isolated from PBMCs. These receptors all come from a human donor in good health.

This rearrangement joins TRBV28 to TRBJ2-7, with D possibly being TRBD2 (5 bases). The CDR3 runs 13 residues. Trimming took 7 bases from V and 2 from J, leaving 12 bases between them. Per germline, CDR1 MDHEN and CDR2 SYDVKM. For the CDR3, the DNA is TGTGCCAGCACGGGAAAAACGACCTACGAGCAGTACTTC. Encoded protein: CASTGKTTYEQYF.

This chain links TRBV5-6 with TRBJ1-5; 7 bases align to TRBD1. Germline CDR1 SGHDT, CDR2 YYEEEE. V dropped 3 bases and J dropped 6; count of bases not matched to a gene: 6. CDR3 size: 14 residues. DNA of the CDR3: TGTGCCAGCAGCTCCGGGACAGTCGGTCAGCCCCAGCATTTT. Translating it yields CASSSGTVGQPQHF.

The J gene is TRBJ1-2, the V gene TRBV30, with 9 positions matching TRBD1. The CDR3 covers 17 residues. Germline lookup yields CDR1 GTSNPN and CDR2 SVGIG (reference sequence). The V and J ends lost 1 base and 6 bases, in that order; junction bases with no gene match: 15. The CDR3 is CAWSATGGVSWFNGYTF. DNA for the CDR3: TGTGCCTGGAGTGCCACAGGGGGCGTATCTTGGTTCAATGGCTACACCTTC.

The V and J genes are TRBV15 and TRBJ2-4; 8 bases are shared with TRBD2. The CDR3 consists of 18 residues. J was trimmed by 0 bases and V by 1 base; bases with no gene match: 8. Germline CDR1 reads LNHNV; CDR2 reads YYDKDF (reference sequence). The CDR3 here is CATSRGLATSSAKNIQYF. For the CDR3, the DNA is TGTGCCACCAGCAGAGGACTAGCGACTTCTTCAGCCAAAAACATTCAGTACTTC.

In nucleotides, the CDR3 is TGTGCCAGCAGCCAAGTTCAGACCGGGGAGCTGTTTTTT. Its translation: CASSQVQTGELFF. The chain joins TRBV14 to TRBJ2-2; D gene unclear. Germline-derived CDR1 and CDR2 are SGHDN and FVKESK. The CDR3 length is 13 residues. V lost 1 base and J 5 bases, leaving 5 bases between the germline ends. The whole variable domain, remainder taken from reference TRBV14 and TRBJ2-2, is EAGVTQFPSHSVIEKGQTVTLRCDPISGHDNLYWYRRVMGKEIKFLLHFVKESKQDESGMPNNRFLAERTGGTYSTLKVQPAELEDSGVYFCASSQVQTGELFFGEGSRLTVL.

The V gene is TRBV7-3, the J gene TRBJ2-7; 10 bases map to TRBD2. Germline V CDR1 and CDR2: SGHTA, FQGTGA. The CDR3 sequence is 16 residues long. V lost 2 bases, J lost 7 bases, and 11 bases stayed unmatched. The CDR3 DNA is TGTGCCAGCAGCTTAGGGGCTAGCGGGAGTATTCAGGAGCAGTACTTC. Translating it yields CASSLGASGSIQEQYF.

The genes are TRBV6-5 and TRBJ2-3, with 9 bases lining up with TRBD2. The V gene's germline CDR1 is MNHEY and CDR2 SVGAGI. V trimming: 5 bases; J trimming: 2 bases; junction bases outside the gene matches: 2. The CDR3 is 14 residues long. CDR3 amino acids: CASSSGRFTDTQYF. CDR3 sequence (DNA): TGTGCCAGCAGTAGCGGGAGGTTCACAGATACGCAGTATTTT.

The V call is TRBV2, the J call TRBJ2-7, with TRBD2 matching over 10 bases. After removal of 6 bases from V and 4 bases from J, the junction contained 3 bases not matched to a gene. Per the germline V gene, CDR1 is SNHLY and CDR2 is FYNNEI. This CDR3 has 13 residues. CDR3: CASSGTSEYEQYF. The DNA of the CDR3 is TGTGCCAGCAGCGGGACTAGCGAGTACGAGCAGTACTTC.

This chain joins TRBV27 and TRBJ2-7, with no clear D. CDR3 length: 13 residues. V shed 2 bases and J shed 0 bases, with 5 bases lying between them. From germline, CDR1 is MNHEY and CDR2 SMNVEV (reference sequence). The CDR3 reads CASSLLPSYEQYF. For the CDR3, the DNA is TGTGCCAGCAGTTTACTCCCCTCCTACGAGCAGTACTTC.

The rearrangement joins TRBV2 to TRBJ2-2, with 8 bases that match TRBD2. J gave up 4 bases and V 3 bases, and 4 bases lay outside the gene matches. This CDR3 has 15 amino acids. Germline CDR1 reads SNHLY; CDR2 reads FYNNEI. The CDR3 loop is CASSDPLAGTGELFF. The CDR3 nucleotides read TGTGCCAGCAGTGACCCGCTAGCGGGCACCGGGGAGCTGTTTTTT.

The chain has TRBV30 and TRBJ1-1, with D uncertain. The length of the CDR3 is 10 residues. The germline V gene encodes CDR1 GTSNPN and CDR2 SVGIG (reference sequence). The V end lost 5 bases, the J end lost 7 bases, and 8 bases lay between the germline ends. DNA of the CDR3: TGTGCCTGGGGGGAGGGTGAAGCTTTCTTT. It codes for CAWGEGEAFF.

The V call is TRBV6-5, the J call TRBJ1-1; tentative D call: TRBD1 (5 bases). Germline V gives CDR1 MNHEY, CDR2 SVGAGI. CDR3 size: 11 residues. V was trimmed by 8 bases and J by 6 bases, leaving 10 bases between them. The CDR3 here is CASQRGAEAFF. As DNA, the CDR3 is TGTGCCAGCCAACGGGGGGCTGAAGCTTTCTTT.

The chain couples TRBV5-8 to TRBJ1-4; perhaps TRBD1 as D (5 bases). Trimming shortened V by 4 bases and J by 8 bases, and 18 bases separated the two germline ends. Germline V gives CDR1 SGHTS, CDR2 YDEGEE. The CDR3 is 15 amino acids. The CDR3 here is CASSPPARAREKLFF. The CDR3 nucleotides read TGTGCCAGCAGCCCTCCGGCCAGGGCTCGGGAAAAACTGTTTTTT.

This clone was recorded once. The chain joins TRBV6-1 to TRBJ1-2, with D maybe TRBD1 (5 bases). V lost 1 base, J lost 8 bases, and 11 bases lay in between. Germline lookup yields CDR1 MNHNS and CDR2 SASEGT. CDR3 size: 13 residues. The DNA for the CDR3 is TGTGCCAGCAGTGAAGGCAGGGATAGAGGCTACACCTTC. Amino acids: CASSEGRDRGYTF.

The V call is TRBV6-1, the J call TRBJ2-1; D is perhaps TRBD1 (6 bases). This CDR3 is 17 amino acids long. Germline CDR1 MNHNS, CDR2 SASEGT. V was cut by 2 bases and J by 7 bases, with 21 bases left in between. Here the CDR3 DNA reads TGTGCCAGCAGTGAATTGGTCCCACAGGGAATTGGGAATGAGCAGTTCTTC. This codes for CASSELVPQGIGNEQFF.

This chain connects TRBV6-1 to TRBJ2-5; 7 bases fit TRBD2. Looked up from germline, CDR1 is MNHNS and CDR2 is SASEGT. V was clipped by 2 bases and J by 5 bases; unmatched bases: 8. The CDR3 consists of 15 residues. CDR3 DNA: TGTGCCAGCAGTGAAAGGGGAGGGCTTTGGGAGACCCAGTACTTC. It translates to CASSERGGLWETQYF.

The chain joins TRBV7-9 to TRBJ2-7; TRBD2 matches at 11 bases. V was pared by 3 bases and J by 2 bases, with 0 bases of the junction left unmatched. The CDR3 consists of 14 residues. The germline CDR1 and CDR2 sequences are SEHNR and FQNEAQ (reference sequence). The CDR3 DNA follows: TGTGCCAGCAGCTTGACTAGCGGGACCTACGAGCAGTACTTC. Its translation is CASSLTSGTYEQYF.

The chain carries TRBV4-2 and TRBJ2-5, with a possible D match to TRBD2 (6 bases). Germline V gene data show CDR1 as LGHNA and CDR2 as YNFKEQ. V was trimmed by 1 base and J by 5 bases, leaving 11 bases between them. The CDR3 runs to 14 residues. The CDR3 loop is CASSQGGGEETQYF. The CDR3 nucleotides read TGTGCCAGCAGCCAAGGAGGAGGGGAGGAGACCCAGTACTTC.

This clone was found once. In DNA, the CDR3 is TGTGCCAGCTCCTCCGGGACTAGCGGGAGCAATGAGCAGTTCTTC. It codes for CASSSGTSGSNEQFF. V is TRBV18 and J is TRBJ2-1; 14 nucleotides line up with TRBD2. Germline CDR1 KGHSH, CDR2 LQKENI. The CDR3 length is 15 residues. V trimming: 6 bases; J trimming: 6 bases; junction bases outside the gene matches: 4. Full variable domain (missing parts from reference TRBV18 and TRBJ2-1): NAGVMQNPRHLVRRRGQEARLRCSPMKGHSHVYWYRQLPEEGLKFMVYLQKENIIDESGMPKERFSAEFPKEGPSILRIQQVVRGDSAAYFCASSSGTSGSNEQFFGPGTRLTVL.

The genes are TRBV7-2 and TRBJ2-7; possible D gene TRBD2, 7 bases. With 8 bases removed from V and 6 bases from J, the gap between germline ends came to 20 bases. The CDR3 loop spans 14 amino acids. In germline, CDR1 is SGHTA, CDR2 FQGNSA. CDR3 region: CASYSRAGAGEQYF. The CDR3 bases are TGTGCCAGCTACTCAAGGGCGGGGGCAGGCGAGCAGTACTTC.

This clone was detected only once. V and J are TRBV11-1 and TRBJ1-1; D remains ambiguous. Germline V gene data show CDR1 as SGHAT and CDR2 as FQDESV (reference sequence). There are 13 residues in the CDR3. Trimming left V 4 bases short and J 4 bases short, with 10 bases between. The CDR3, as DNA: TGTGCCAGCAGCTGGGGAGGAACCACTGAAGCTTTCTTT. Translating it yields CASSWGGTTEAFF.

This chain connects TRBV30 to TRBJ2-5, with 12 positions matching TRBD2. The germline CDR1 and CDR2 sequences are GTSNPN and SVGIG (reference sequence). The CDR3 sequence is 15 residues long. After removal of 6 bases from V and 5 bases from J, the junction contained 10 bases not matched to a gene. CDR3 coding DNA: TGTGCCTGTCATACTCCGCTAGCGGGGGGGGAGACCCAGTACTTC. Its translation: CACHTPLAGGETQYF.

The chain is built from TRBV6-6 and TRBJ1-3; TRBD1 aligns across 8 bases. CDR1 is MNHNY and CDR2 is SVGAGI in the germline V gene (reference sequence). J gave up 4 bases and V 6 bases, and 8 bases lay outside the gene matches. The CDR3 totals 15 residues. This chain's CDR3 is CASRAFGTGGNTIYF. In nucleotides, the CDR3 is TGTGCCAGCAGGGCCTTCGGGACAGGAGGAAACACCATATATTTT.

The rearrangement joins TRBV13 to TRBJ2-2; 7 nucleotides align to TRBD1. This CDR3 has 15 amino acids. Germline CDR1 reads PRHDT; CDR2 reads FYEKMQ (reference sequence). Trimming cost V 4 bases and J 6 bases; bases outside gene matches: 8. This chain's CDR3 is CASSSTGEPSGELFF. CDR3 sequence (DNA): TGTGCCAGCAGCTCCACAGGGGAACCGTCCGGGGAGCTGTTTTTT. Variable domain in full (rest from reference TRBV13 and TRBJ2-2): AAGVIQSPRHLIKEKRETATLKCYPIPRHDTVYWYQQGPGQDPQFLISFYEKMQSDKGSIPDRFSAQQFSDYHSELNMSSLELGDSALYFCASSSTGEPSGELFFGEGSRLTVL.

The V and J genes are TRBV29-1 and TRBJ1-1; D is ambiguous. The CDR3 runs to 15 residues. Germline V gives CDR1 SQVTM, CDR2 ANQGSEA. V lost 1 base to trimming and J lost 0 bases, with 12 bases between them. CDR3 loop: CSVEGQVSMNTEAFF. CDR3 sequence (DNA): TGCAGCGTTGAAGGGCAGGTATCCATGAACACTGAAGCTTTCTTT.

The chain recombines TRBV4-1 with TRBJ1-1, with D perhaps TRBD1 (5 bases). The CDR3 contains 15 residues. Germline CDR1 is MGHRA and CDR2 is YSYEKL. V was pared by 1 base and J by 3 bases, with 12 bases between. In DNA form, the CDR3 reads TGCGCCAGCAGCCAAGTTCTGGGGCCAGACACTGAAGCTTTCTTT. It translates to CASSQVLGPDTEAFF.

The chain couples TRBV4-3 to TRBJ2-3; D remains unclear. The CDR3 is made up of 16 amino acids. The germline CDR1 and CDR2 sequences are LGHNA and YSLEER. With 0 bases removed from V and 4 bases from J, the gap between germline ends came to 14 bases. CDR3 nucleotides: TGCGCCAGCAGCCAAGAACCTATCCGAGCGTCAGATACGCAGTATTTT. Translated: CASSQEPIRASDTQYF.